This entry lists 9 T cell receptor beta chains sequenced from one sample in a study of T cells after yellow fever vaccination. MiXCR was run by TCRdb on the 5' RACE reads, yielding one entry per CDR3 protein. The table lists about 310,000 distinct CDR3 sequences, about 3.5% of them singletons, with about 20% in the top ten. This specimen was PBMCs, taken on the day of the yellow fever booster vaccination. All receptors come from a man younger than 35 who received the YFV17D yellow fever vaccine.

This clonotype was counted between two and nine times. The chain links TRBV27 to TRBJ2-7; D possibly uses TRBD1 or TRBD2 (7 bases each). Between the trimmed V and J ends, which lost 5 bases and 3 bases, there was a span of 17 bases. The CDR3 extends over 15 amino acids. From germline, CDR1 is MNHEY and CDR2 SMNVEV (reference sequence). CDR3: CASSPWGGQIYEQYF. The CDR3 region has the DNA TGTGCCAGCAGTCCATGGGGGGGACAGATCTACGAGCAGTACTTC.

This clonotype has ten or more counts. The chain links TRBV5-1 to TRBJ2-2, with unresolved D. Deletions cut 4 bases from V and 13 bases from J, with 20 bases between. Germline CDR1 is SGHRS and CDR2 is YFSETQ. CDR3 size: 14 residues. CDR3 bases: TGCGCCAGCAGCATCCCCTTGAGGCCCCGTGTGCTGTTTTTT. It encodes CASSIPLRPRVLFF.

Comments on this clonotype: This may come from a read error, since a much larger clone is one base off. The gene calls are TRBV5-1 and TRBJ2-2; the D call may be TRBD1 or TRBD2 (5 bases each). Germline assignment: CDR1 SGHRS and CDR2 YFSETQ. CDR3 length equals 15 residues. The CDR3 coding sequence is TGCGCCAGCAGTCTGGACATGCCGAACACCGGGGTGCTGTTTTTT. This gives the protein CASSLDMPNTGVLFF.

This clonotype was counted ten times or more. J is TRBJ2-5 and V is TRBV11-2; 10 nucleotides line up with TRBD2. The CDR3 totals 14 residues. Germline V gives CDR1 SGHAT, CDR2 FQNNGV. Germline trimming cut 2 bases from V and 5 bases from J; bases unmatched to any gene: 2. CDR3 in amino acids: CASSLLAGVETQYF. DNA of the CDR3: TGTGCCAGCAGCTTACTAGCGGGGGTGGAGACCCAGTACTTC.

V gene TRBV14 combines with J gene TRBJ1-4; D is undetermined. Germline loops: CDR1 SGHDN, CDR2 FVKESK. The CDR3 spans 13 residues. V lost 4 bases and J lost 6, with 9 bases in between. CDR3 sequence (DNA): TGTGCCAGCAGCCCATTACTGGATGAAAAACTGTTTTTT. Amino acid sequence: CASSPLLDEKLFF. Looking up the rest from reference TRBV14 and TRBJ1-4 gives the full variable domain: EAGVTQFPSHSVIEKGQTVTLRCDPISGHDNLYWYRRVMGKEIKFLLHFVKESKQDESGMPNNRFLAERTGGTYSTLKVQPAELEDSGVYFCASSPLLDEKLFFGSGTQLSVL.

V is TRBV5-1 and J is TRBJ2-3; 15 nucleotides align to TRBD2. CDR1 SGHRS and CDR2 YFSETQ come from the germline V gene. The J segment lost 4 bases and the V segment lost 4 bases, leaving 4 bases of the junction unmatched. This CDR3 spans 16 amino acids. CDR3 residues: CASSRTSGGAPDTQYF. In DNA, the CDR3 is TGCGCCAGCAGCAGGACTAGCGGGGGGGCCCCAGATACGCAGTATTTT.

This clonotype occurred many times. V gene TRBV20-1 combines with J gene TRBJ2-1, with 7 bases identical to TRBD1. The CDR3 has 16 residues. CDR1 DFQATT and CDR2 SNEGSKA come from the germline V gene (reference sequence). Trimming cost V 2 bases and J 0 bases; bases outside gene matches: 7. The CDR3 nucleotides read TGCAGTGCTAGACGCCGGGACAGAAGCTCCTACAATGAGCAGTTCTTC. This sequence encodes CSARRRDRSSYNEQFF.

This clonotype occurred many times. V is TRBV7-2 and J is TRBJ1-6, with 9 bases matching TRBD1. The trim removed 3 bases at V and 9 bases at J, leaving 9 bases unmatched. Per the germline V gene, CDR1 is SGHTA and CDR2 is FQGNSA. This CDR3 has 16 amino acids. The CDR3 sequence is CASSLVDRGEISPLHF. CDR3 DNA sequence: TGTGCCAGCAGCTTGGTTGACAGGGGGGAGATTTCACCCCTCCACTTT.

This clonotype was observed at least ten times. This chain connects TRBV6-2 or TRBV6-3 to TRBJ2-2; D ambiguous. This CDR3 comprises 13 residues. Trimming cost V 7 bases and J 1 base, with 7 bases left between them. CDR1 and CDR2 from the germline V gene are MNHEY and SVGEGT. CDR3 nucleotide sequence: TGTGCCAGCAAGGGATGGAACACCGGGGAGCTGTTTTTT. Amino acid sequence: CASKGWNTGELFF.